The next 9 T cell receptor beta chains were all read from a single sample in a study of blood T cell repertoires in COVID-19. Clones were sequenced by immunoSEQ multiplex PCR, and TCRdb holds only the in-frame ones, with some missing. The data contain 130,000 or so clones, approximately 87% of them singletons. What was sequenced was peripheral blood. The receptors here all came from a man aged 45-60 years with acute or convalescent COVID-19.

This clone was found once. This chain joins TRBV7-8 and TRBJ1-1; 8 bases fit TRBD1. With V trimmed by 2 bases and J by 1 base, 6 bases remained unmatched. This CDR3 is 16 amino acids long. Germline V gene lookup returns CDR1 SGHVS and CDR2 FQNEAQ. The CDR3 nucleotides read TGTGCCAGCAGCTTATCTCTGGACAGGGCGAACACTGAAGCTTTCTTT. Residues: CASSLSLDRANTEAFF.

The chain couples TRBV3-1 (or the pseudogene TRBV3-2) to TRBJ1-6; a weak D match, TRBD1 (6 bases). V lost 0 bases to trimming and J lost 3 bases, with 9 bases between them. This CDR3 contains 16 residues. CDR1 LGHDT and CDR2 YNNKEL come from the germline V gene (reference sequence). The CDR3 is CASSQEGAGYNSPLHF. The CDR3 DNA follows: TGTGCCAGCAGCCAAGAGGGGGCCGGCTATAATTCACCCCTCCACTTT.

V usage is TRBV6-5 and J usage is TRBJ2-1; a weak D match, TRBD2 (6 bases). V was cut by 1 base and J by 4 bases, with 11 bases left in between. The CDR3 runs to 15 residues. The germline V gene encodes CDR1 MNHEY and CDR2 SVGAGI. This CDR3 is CASSYWASEYNEQFF. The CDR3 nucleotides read TGTGCCAGCAGTTACTGGGCTAGCGAATACAATGAGCAGTTCTTC.

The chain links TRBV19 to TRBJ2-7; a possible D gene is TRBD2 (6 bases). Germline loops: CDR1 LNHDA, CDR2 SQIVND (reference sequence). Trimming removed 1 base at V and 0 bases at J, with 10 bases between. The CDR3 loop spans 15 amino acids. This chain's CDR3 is CASSIGPGSSYEQYF. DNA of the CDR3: TGTGCCAGTAGTATAGGGCCCGGGAGCTCCTACGAGCAGTACTTC.

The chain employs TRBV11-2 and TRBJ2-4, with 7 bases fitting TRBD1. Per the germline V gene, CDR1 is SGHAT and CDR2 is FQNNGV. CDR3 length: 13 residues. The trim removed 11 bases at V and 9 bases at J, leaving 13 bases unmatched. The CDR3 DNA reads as TGTGCCGCGAGGGGGCAGGGTGGGGGCATTCAGTACTTC. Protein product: CAARGQGGGIQYF.

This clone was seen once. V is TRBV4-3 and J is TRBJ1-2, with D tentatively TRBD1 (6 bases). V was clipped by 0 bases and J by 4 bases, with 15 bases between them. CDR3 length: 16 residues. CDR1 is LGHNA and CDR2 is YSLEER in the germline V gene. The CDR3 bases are TGCGCCAGCAGCCAAGATGCGGCAGGGGAAGGCTATGGCTACACCTTC. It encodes CASSQDAAGEGYGYTF.

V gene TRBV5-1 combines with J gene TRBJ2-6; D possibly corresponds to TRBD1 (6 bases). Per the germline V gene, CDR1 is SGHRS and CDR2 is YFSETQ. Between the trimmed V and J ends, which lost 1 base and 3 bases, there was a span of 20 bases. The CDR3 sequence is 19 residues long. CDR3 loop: CASSLRPQGLGVGANVLTF. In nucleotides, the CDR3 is TGCGCCAGCAGCTTGAGACCCCAGGGGCTAGGAGTTGGGGCCAACGTCCTGACTTTC.

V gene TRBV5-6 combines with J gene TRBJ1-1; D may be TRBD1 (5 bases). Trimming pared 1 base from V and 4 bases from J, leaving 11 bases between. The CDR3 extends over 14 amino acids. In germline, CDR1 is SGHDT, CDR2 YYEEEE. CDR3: CASSLLDIFTEAFF. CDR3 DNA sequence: TGTGCCAGCAGCTTGTTGGACATTTTCACTGAAGCTTTCTTT.

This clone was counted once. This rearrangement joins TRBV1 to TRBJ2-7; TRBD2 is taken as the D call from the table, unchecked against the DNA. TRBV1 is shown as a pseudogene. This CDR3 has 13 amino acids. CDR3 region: CTTRTSGRAELYF. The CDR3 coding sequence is TGCACCACCCGGACTAGCGGGAGGGCCGAGCTGTACTTC.